This T cell receptor beta chain was obtained from a study of CD4 T cells in relation to SARS-CoV-2 and coronaviruses. Study-level information: The HLA restriction of the shared crossreactive spike epitopes was mapped. Whole-study results and caveats: No donor gave both pre-pandemic and post-infection samples. Culture-expanded clones reflect memory recall rather than primary priming during culture.

Uncultured naive and memory CD4+ T cells supplied DNA for deep TCR-beta sequencing. Clones were read by immunoSEQ multiplex PCR, and TCRdb kept only the in-frame ones, dropping some. The sample lists approximately 59,000 clones, 85% to 90% seen once, with more than 1.5% in the top ten. CDR1 and CDR2 from the germline V gene are LGHDT and YNNKEL (reference sequence). V lost 10 bases to trimming and J lost 2 bases; unmatched junction nucleotides: 8. CDR3 length equals 14 residues. The unexposed donors gave CD4+ T cells in about 2011-2018, prior to COVID-19. As to this clone: Its antigen is not known.

The sample taken for sequencing was memory CD4+ T cells from PBMCs. The chain has TRBV3-1 (or the pseudogene TRBV3-2) and TRBJ2-3; 8 bases are a match to TRBD2. This TCR was recovered from a human donor in good health. The CDR3 DNA follows: TGTGCCACCCAAACGGGAGGGCTCACAGATACGCAGTATTTT. It codes for CATQTGGLTDTQYF.